This T cell receptor (beta chain) was obtained from a study of T-cell memory formation after mild COVID-19. The overall study: Across donors, TCR clusters were largely donor specific.

The CDR3 is 17 residues long. V lost 0 bases, J lost 5 bases, and 6 bases stayed unmatched. Study findings and constraints: Some clones that responded were present in memory (sampled pre-infection), which suggests cross-reactive memory joined. CD4+ contracting clones were mainly CM and EM; CD8+ ones, EMRA.

Constant-segment primers were used for 5'RACE, and the resulting TCR alpha and TCR beta cDNA libraries carried sample barcodes and UMIs. TCRdb called the 5' RACE reads again in MiXCR, with one record for every CDR3 protein. There are roughly 300,000 distinct CDR3 sequences in the sample; about a sixth occur only once, and roughly 23% lies in the top ten. This clonotype was counted a few times. The antigen is not known. The receptor was isolated from a man in his late teens or twenties who had mild COVID-19 (a few samples of this study predate the infection). Cell type and time point are not known. The chain joins TRBV12-3 or TRBV12-4 to TRBJ2-3, with 12 bases fitting TRBD1. Sequencing was carried out using PBMCs or a T cell subset sorted from them (not recorded which). The CDR3 protein is CASSLAAGTGGKDTQYF. CDR3 sequence (DNA): TGTGCCAGCAGTTTAGCTGCGGGGACAGGGGGCAAAGATACGCAGTATTTT.